A single sample gave rise to the 15 T cell receptor beta chains below, sequenced in a study of blood T cells in healthy people across ages. A second PCR of roughly 7 to 11 cycles used a sample-barcoded 5' primer and a J-beta primer mix. From the 5' RACE reads, TCRdb called clonotypes with MiXCR, one entry per CDR3 protein. Of 1.2 million to 1.5 million distinct CDR3 sequences in the sample, 40% to 50% were seen once. The sample was blood. The receptors here all came from a woman under 30 in good health.

V usage is TRBV5-5 and J usage is TRBJ2-4; maybe TRBD1 (5 bases). Germline CDR1 is SGHKS and CDR2 is YYEKEE (reference sequence). Trimming shortened V by 4 bases and J by 8 bases, and 16 bases separated the two germline ends. The CDR3 runs 14 residues. Here the CDR3 reads CASSPDSFRDIQYF. Here the CDR3 DNA reads TGTGCCAGCAGCCCGGATTCTTTCAGGGACATTCAGTACTTC. Combining the CDR3 with reference TRBV5-5 and TRBJ2-4 gives the whole variable domain DAGVTQSPTHLIKTRGQQVTLRCSPISGHKSVSWYQQVLGQGPQFIFQYYEKEERGRGNFPDRFSARQFPNYSSELNVNALLLGDSALYLCASSPDSFRDIQYFGAGTRLSVL.

The V gene is TRBV20-1, the J gene TRBJ2-7; D is possibly TRBD2 (6 bases). The CDR3 contains 13 residues. From germline, CDR1 is DFQATT and CDR2 SNEGSKA (reference sequence). V was clipped by 5 bases and J by 6 bases, with 17 bases between them. CDR3 residues: CSAGGLRSCEQYF. CDR3 DNA sequence: TGCAGTGCTGGGGGACTCCGCAGCTGCGAGCAGTACTTC.

This clonotype was counted once. V gene TRBV20-1 combines with J gene TRBJ2-2; D unresolved. The CDR3 sequence is 15 residues long. In germline, CDR1 is DFQATT, CDR2 SNEGSKA (reference sequence). The ends were cut back, 0 bases at V and 0 bases at J, with 8 bases in the middle. The CDR3 DNA is TGCAGTGCTAGAGATGCAGGCACGAACACCGGGGAGCTGTTTTTT. Residues: CSARDAGTNTGELFF.

The V and J genes are TRBV7-8 and TRBJ1-1; D is undetermined. Looked up from germline, CDR1 is SGHVS and CDR2 is FQNEAQ. With 2 bases removed from V and 11 bases from J, the gap between germline ends came to 12 bases. This CDR3 contains 12 residues. CDR3 in amino acids: CASSLNLLGAFF. The DNA for the CDR3 is TGTGCCAGCAGCTTAAATCTTTTGGGGGCTTTCTTT.

Only a few counts were recorded for this clonotype. V usage is TRBV7-3 and J usage is TRBJ1-2, with 7 bases lining up with TRBD1. The J segment lost 4 bases and the V segment lost 2 bases, leaving 7 bases of the junction unmatched. Germline V gene lookup returns CDR1 SGHTA and CDR2 FQGTGA. This CDR3 comprises 15 residues. The CDR3 region has the DNA TGTGCCAGCAGCTTAGGGCCCGGACAGGCCTATGGCTACACCTTC. Protein product: CASSLGPGQAYGYTF.

This clonotype was picked up a small number of times. The V and J genes are TRBV27 and TRBJ1-1, with D tentatively TRBD1 (5 bases). Between the trimmed V and J ends, which lost 4 bases and 7 bases, there was a span of 7 bases. Germline-derived CDR1 and CDR2 are MNHEY and SMNVEV (reference sequence). The CDR3 totals 11 residues. CDR3 nucleotides: TGTGCCAGCAGTTCCGACAGTGAAGCTTTCTTT. Translated: CASSSDSEAFF.

The CDR3 reads CAIGFLSGGPQETQYF. CDR3 bases: TGTGCCATCGGCTTTTTGAGCGGGGGCCCTCAAGAGACCCAGTACTTC. This chain links TRBV6-1 with TRBJ2-5, with 8 bases lining up with TRBD2. J gave up 2 bases and V 10 bases, and 15 bases lay outside the gene matches. CDR1 is MNHNS and CDR2 is SASEGT in the germline V gene. This CDR3 is built from 16 residues.

This chain joins TRBV12-3 or TRBV12-4 and TRBJ1-4, with 9 positions matching TRBD1. V was clipped by 4 bases and J by 7 bases; unmatched bases: 4. The CDR3 sequence is 14 residues long. The CDR3, as DNA: TGTGCCAGCAGTTGGGGGACAGGGTCTGAAAAACTGTTTTTT. Translation gives CASSWGTGSEKLFF.

This rearrangement joins TRBV12-3 or TRBV12-4 to TRBJ2-5; no clear D gene. The J call is in doubt because the DNA end fits TRBJ2-7 better. The CDR3 spans 13 residues. CDR3 sequence: CASSLVPLDEQYF. CDR3 in DNA: TGTGCCAGCAGTTTAGTCCCCCTAGACGAGCAGTACTTC.

This clonotype has a handful of counts. The chain links TRBV11-2 to TRBJ1-2, with TRBD1 as a possible D gene (6 bases). The CDR3 length is 14 residues. The germline gives CDR1 SGHAT, CDR2 FQNNGV. Trimming removed 5 bases from V and 6 bases from J, with 16 bases in between. As DNA, the CDR3 is TGTGCCAGCAGCCCCCAACAGGGTGGGGATGGCTACACCTTC. Protein product: CASSPQQGGDGYTF.

The chain employs TRBV27 and TRBJ2-1; D remains unclear. V gave up 3 bases and J gave up 5 bases, with 5 bases separating them. The CDR3 runs to 12 residues. The germline V gene has CDR1 MNHEY and CDR2 SMNVEV (reference sequence). CDR3 nucleotide sequence: TGTGCCAGCAGTTTCCCCGACAATGAGCAGTTCTTC. Translation gives CASSFPDNEQFF.

This clonotype was seen many times. The rearrangement uses TRBV12-3 or TRBV12-4 and TRBJ2-1; 14 nucleotides align to TRBD2. Trimming at V came to 1 base and at J to 9 bases, leaving 2 bases not matched to a gene. This CDR3 has 15 amino acids. CDR3 DNA: TGTGCCAGCAGTTTAGGGGGACTAGCGGGGGTTGAGCAGTTCTTC. It codes for CASSLGGLAGVEQFF.

This clonotype was observed a handful of times. The chain carries TRBV28 and TRBJ2-5; 9 bases map to TRBD2. Looked up from germline, CDR1 is MDHEN and CDR2 is SYDVKM. The CDR3 loop spans 16 amino acids. Unmatched junction bases numbered 8, after V lost 4 bases and J lost 2 bases. CDR3 nucleotides: TGTGCCAGCAGTTGGGGGCTAGCGGGACTTCAAGAGACCCAGTACTTC. Its translation is CASSWGLAGLQETQYF.

The chain employs TRBV28 and TRBJ2-3; TRBD2 matches at 13 bases. Germline CDR1 and CDR2: MDHEN and SYDVKM. The CDR3 totals 17 residues. V was pared by 5 bases and J by 3 bases, with 8 bases of the junction left unmatched. The CDR3 coding sequence is TGTGCCAGCAGTCCTGGACTAGCGGGGGTGCGGACAGATACGCAGTATTTT. It encodes CASSPGLAGVRTDTQYF. The whole variable domain, remainder taken from reference TRBV28 and TRBJ2-3, is DVKVTQSSRYLVKRTGEKVFLECVQDMDHENMFWYRQDPGLGLRLIYFSYDVKMKEKGDIPEGYSVSREKKERFSLILESASTNQTSMYLCASSPGLAGVRTDTQYFGPGTRLTVL.

This clonotype was picked up a small number of times. V usage is TRBV7-9 and J usage is TRBJ2-7; tentatively, D is TRBD1 or TRBD2 (6 bases each). Germline V gene data show CDR1 as SEHNR and CDR2 as FQNEAQ (reference sequence). CDR3 length: 14 residues. V was shortened by 5 bases and J by 3 bases, with 14 bases between the two germline ends. CDR3 region: CASSVRDTIYEQYF. The CDR3, as DNA: TGTGCCAGCAGCGTGCGGGACACGATCTACGAGCAGTACTTC.